The entry below gives a single T cell receptor beta chain sequence along with its context. The antigen remains undetermined. This record belongs to a study of post-analysis software for immune sequencing data. In the study overall: Clinical courses comprised relapsing-remitting, secondary progressive and progressive-relapsing multiple sclerosis.

Whole-study results and caveats: F measure clustering grouped samples strongly by preparation batch. The normalized Chao1 diversity of multiple sclerosis patients was significantly lower than that of controls. Patients showed TRBV5-6, TRBV5-1 and TRBV20-1 among five TRBV segments more frequent than in controls.

Unique molecular identifiers tagged the TCR beta cDNA libraries. It was from roughly 1 to 10 million T cells that about 540,000 cDNA molecules came. Via MiXCR, TCRdb re-called the PCR reads, giving one row per CDR3 protein. Altogether about 680,000 distinct CDR3 sequences are present, approximately 60% being singletons, with the ten largest covering around 11%. The J segment lost 2 bases and the V segment lost 6 bases, leaving 6 bases of the junction unmatched. The germline CDR1 and CDR2 sequences are DFQATT and SNEGSKA (reference sequence). This CDR3 region has 13 residues. The sequence was obtained from a girl aged 2 to 9 with multiple sclerosis. The chain is built from TRBV20-1 and TRBJ1-1; 7 bases are shared with TRBD1. Sequenced: blood. CDR3 bases: TGCAGTGCCCAGACAGGGAGTAACACTGAAGCTTTCTTT. Translation gives CSAQTGSNTEAFF.